The 5 T cell receptor beta chains in this list originate from one sample, sequenced in a study of shared T cell receptors in the human thymus. The repertoire was sequenced with immunoSEQ multiplex PCR; TCRdb's copy has only in-frame clones and lacks some. Here the sample spans 700,000 or so clones, approximately 83% being singletons. This same sample was also taken into another study, of human thymus T cells.

The specimen sequenced was thymocytes. The receptors stem from a girl under three years old with a congenital heart defect.

The rearrangement links TRBV2 to TRBJ2-6; unclear D gene. V was shortened by 0 bases and J by 5 bases, with 14 bases between the two germline ends. The length of the CDR3 is 17 residues. Germline lookup yields CDR1 SNHLY and CDR2 FYNNEI. This chain's CDR3 is CASSEAVGVDRANVLTF. The DNA for the CDR3 is TGTGCCAGCAGTGAAGCGGTGGGCGTCGATAGGGCCAACGTCCTGACTTTC.

The rearrangement links TRBV9 to TRBJ1-2; tentative D call: TRBD1 (6 bases). The V gene's germline CDR1 is SGDLS and CDR2 YYNGEE. The CDR3 loop spans 13 amino acids. Between the trimmed V and J ends, which lost 5 bases and 4 bases, there was a span of 12 bases. CDR3: CASSDLTGYGYTF. In nucleotides, the CDR3 is TGTGCCAGCAGTGACTTGACAGGCTATGGCTACACCTTC.

The rearrangement uses TRBV5-6 and TRBJ2-7; 8 bases are a match to TRBD1. From germline, CDR1 is SGHDT and CDR2 YYEEEE. The CDR3 sequence is 16 residues long. The ends lost 1 base at V and 3 bases at J; junction bases unmatched: 9. CDR3: CASSLPDRETDYEQYF. CDR3 nucleotides: TGTGCCAGCAGCTTGCCGGACAGGGAGACGGACTACGAGCAGTACTTC.

A single count supports this clone. V is TRBV4-1 and J is TRBJ1-1; 9 bases align to TRBD1. The length of the CDR3 is 19 residues. Germline CDR1 MGHRA, CDR2 YSYEKL. The V and J ends lost 0 bases and 3 bases, in that order; junction bases with no gene match: 14. CDR3 in DNA: TGCGCCAGCAGCCAAGATTCGGGTCCTCAGGGACAGGGAGACACTGAAGCTTTCTTT. It is translated as CASSQDSGPQGQGDTEAFF.

V and J are TRBV5-8 and TRBJ2-3; tentatively, D is TRBD2 (6 bases). The germline V gene has CDR1 SGHTS and CDR2 YDEGEE. Trimming pared 3 bases from V and 1 base from J, leaving 21 bases between. This CDR3 is 18 amino acids long. This CDR3 reads CASSSRAPGEDRTDTQYF. CDR3 bases: TGTGCCAGCAGCTCCCGCGCCCCCGGGGAGGACCGCACAGATACGCAGTATTTT.